The clone carrying this T cell receptor beta chain was observed many times. Its antigen is undetermined. TCRdb re-analysed the reads in MiXCR, keeping a single row per CDR3 protein. The table has roughly 700,000 distinct CDR3 sequences, around a third seen once. CDR3 size: 15 residues. The V end was cut by 0 bases, the J end by 1 base, with 8 bases between. Looked up from germline, CDR1 is SGHVS and CDR2 is FNYEAQ. This specimen comes from a study of T cell repertoires in cytomegalovirus infection. Regarding the study as a whole: HLA-C-restricted CMV-specific TCR beta clonotypes prevailed in the ex vivo response.

The rearrangement links TRBV7-6 to TRBJ2-3; the D gene is possibly TRBD2 (6 bases). The receptor was derived from a human donor in good health (CMV status not recorded). Some clones in this sample may be carry-over from other donors' samples. This specimen was cultured PBMCs, taken from culture after CMV antigen stimulation. The CDR3 DNA reads as TGTGCCAGCAGCTTAGCGTCTAGCGGCACAGATACGCAGTATTTT. As protein: CASSLASSGTDTQYF.